This T cell receptor beta chain was found in a study of T cells in Graves' hyperthyroidism and ophthalmopathy. Across the study: Peripheral blood was obtained at initial diagnosis, preceding any treatment.

A few counts support this clonotype. Its antigen is unidentified. The germline gives CDR1 MRHNA, CDR2 SNTAGT. Trimming removed 6 bases from V and 0 bases from J, with 6 bases in between. The length of the CDR3 is 13 residues. The source material, RNA transcripts, was used to amplify TCR beta CDR3 regions. RT-PCR in the first round (using the HTBI primer set) targeted the TCR CDR3. TCRdb redid the calling of the multiplex PCR reads with MiXCR, one entry per CDR3 protein. The table records 690,000 or so distinct CDR3 sequences, 15% to 20% of them present only once. Among the patients, aged 18 to 65, hyperthyroidism was newly diagnosed and had lasted under 2 months. The sample, blood from the first hyperthyroidism diagnosis, precedes any ophthalmopathy symptoms. Study-level findings and limits: Most clonotypes expanded in thyroid above 0.001 were likewise present in blood.

Sequences were obtained from blood. This receptor was identified in a woman in her 50s with Graves' hyperthyroidism that later progressed to Graves' ophthalmopathy. J is TRBJ1-5 and V is TRBV6-4; D not certain. CDR3 sequence (DNA): TGTGCCAGCAGCGAAAGTAGCAATCAGCCCCAGCATTTT. Its protein is CASSESSNQPQHF.